The 22 T cell receptor beta chains listed next were all sequenced from one sample in a study of T cells in Graves' hyperthyroidism and ophthalmopathy. Researchers took RNA transcripts and amplified the TCR beta CDR3 regions from them. Primed by the HTBI set, a first-round RT-PCR was run on the TCR CDR3. MiXCR was run by TCRdb on the multiplex PCR reads, yielding one entry per CDR3 protein. In the table there are hundreds of thousands of distinct CDR3 sequences, roughly 14% of which are singletons. Sequencing input: blood. The receptors come from a woman aged 40 to 49 with Graves' ophthalmopathy.

This clonotype was recorded at least ten times. V usage is TRBV5-5 and J usage is TRBJ1-3; D is unclear. Trimming removed 4 bases at V and 0 bases at J, with 8 bases between. CDR3 length equals 14 residues. CDR1 SGHKS and CDR2 YYEKEE come from the germline V gene (reference sequence). CDR3: CASSHGISGNTIYF. The CDR3 DNA is TGTGCCAGCAGCCATGGGATCTCTGGAAACACCATATATTTT.

This clonotype was recorded many times. For the CDR3, the DNA is TGTGCCAGCAGTTTATCGGCACTTTACTACGAGCAGTACTTC. This encodes CASSLSALYYEQYF. This chain joins TRBV27 and TRBJ2-7; D is ambiguous. This CDR3 region has 14 residues. CDR1 and CDR2 (germline): MNHEY, SMNVEV (reference sequence). With 0 bases removed from V and 3 bases from J, the gap between germline ends came to 9 bases.

This clonotype was counted many times. V usage is TRBV7-2 and J usage is TRBJ2-7; the D is unclear. The germline CDR1 and CDR2 sequences are SGHTA and FQGNSA. The CDR3 length is 14 residues. V dropped 5 bases and J dropped 6 bases, with 17 bases sitting between them. CDR3 protein: CASSVPGNRGEQYF. The CDR3 bases are TGTGCCAGCAGCGTCCCAGGTAATAGAGGCGAGCAGTACTTC.

This clonotype has ten or more counts. The junction shows a germline mismatch at one end, possibly a read error. The CDR3 region is CASSLSRERFSHEQYF. The CDR3 region has the DNA TGTGCCAGCAGTTTATCGCGGGAGCGATTCTCCCACGAGCAGTACTTC. This chain links TRBV27 with TRBJ2-7; 7 nucleotides match TRBD2. The CDR3 has 16 residues. The germline CDR1 and CDR2 sequences are MNHEY and SMNVEV (reference sequence).

This clonotype was picked up many times. This sequence joins TRBV15 and TRBJ2-5; 7 nucleotides align to TRBD2. The length of the CDR3 is 19 residues. J was trimmed by 4 bases and V by 4 bases; bases with no gene match: 21. CDR1 LNHNV and CDR2 YYDKDF come from the germline V gene (reference sequence). This CDR3 reads CATSNGMPGSSGRRETQYF. The CDR3 DNA follows: TGTGCCACCAGCAACGGAATGCCCGGGTCTAGCGGAAGAAGAGAGACCCAGTACTTC. Looking up the rest from reference TRBV15 and TRBJ2-5 gives the full variable domain: DAMVIQNPRYQVTQFGKPVTLSCSQTLNHNVMYWYQQKSSQAPKLLFHYYDKDFNNEADTPDNFQSRRPNTSFCFLDIRSPGLGDTAMYLCATSNGMPGSSGRRETQYFGPGTRLLVL.

This clonotype was recorded many times. The V gene is TRBV28, the J gene TRBJ1-2, with D possibly TRBD1 on 6 matching bases. The CDR3 is 13 residues long. Germline CDR1 reads MDHEN; CDR2 reads SYDVKM. V shed 1 base and J shed 8 bases, with 11 bases lying between them. CDR3 amino acids: CASSLSRGKGYTF. DNA for the CDR3: TGTGCCAGCAGTTTATCCAGGGGCAAGGGCTACACCTTC.

The rearrangement joins TRBV11-2 to TRBJ2-2; 13 bases map to TRBD2. In germline, CDR1 is SGHAT, CDR2 FQNNGV. This CDR3 spans 19 amino acids. The V and J ends lost 5 bases and 6 bases, in that order; junction bases with no gene match: 15. DNA of the CDR3: TGTGCCAGCAGCCACCCCTCCTCGACTAGCGGGAGGTTATCCGGGGAGCTGTTTTTT. Its translation: CASSHPSSTSGRLSGELFF.

This sequence joins TRBV10-3 and TRBJ2-4; D perhaps matches TRBD2 (6 bases). This CDR3 contains 13 residues. Trimming stripped 4 bases from V and 8 bases from J, with 12 bases between. CDR1 and CDR2 from the germline V gene are ENHRY and SYGVKD. CDR3 sequence: CAISGGAADIQYF. In nucleotides, the CDR3 is TGTGCCATCAGTGGCGGGGCGGCGGACATTCAGTACTTC.

The gene calls are TRBV11-2 and TRBJ2-1, with D hard to call. Germline CDR1 reads SGHAT; CDR2 reads FQNNGV. CDR3 size: 14 residues. Deletions cut 5 bases from V and 4 bases from J, with 12 bases between. CDR3 amino acids: CASSPTVLYNEQFF. The CDR3 DNA is TGTGCCAGCAGCCCTACAGTCCTTTACAATGAGCAGTTCTTC. Together with reference TRBV11-2 and TRBJ2-1, the CDR3 gives the full variable domain: EAGVAQSPRYKIIEKRQSVAFWCNPISGHATLYWYQQILGQGPKLLIQFQNNGVVDDSQLPKDRFSAERLKGVDSTLKIQPAKLEDSAVYLCASSPTVLYNEQFFGPGTRLTVL.

This clonotype came up a few times. This chain uses TRBV2 with TRBJ2-5; the D gene is possibly TRBD1 (6 bases). Germline-derived CDR1 and CDR2 are SNHLY and FYNNEI. The V end was cut by 4 bases, the J end by 5 bases, with 14 bases between. CDR3 size: 14 residues. CDR3 protein: CASSGHTGTETQYF. CDR3 nucleotides: TGTGCCAGCAGTGGACATACAGGGACGGAGACCCAGTACTTC.

This clonotype turned up a few times. A much larger clone lies a single base off, so this may be a read error. This chain connects TRBV24-1 to TRBJ2-7; TRBD1 or TRBD2 may be the D gene (7 bases each). This CDR3 region has 17 residues. Looked up from germline, CDR1 is KGHDR and CDR2 is SFDVKD. Deletions cut 3 bases from V and 2 bases from J, with 19 bases between. The CDR3 DNA reads as TGTGCCACCAGTGATGCCGGGTCCAGGGGGGGCACCTACGAGCAGTACTTC. Its protein is CATSDAGSRGGTYEQYF.

The sample holds many counts of this clonotype. J is TRBJ2-5 and V is TRBV20-1; weak D call: TRBD2 (6 bases). V was shortened by 6 bases and J by 5 bases, with 16 bases between the two germline ends. The CDR3 runs 13 residues. Germline assignment: CDR1 DFQATT and CDR2 SNEGSKA (reference sequence). The CDR3 DNA sequence: TGCAGTGCCGCCCGTCCGGGGAGGGAGACCCAGTACTTC. Translation gives CSAARPGRETQYF.

The gene calls are TRBV20-1 and TRBJ1-2; 9 nucleotides match TRBD1. CDR1 is DFQATT and CDR2 is SNEGSKA in the germline V gene (reference sequence). This CDR3 region has 15 residues. J gave up 3 bases and V 7 bases, and 12 bases lay outside the gene matches. CDR3: CSVSIRDRADYGYTF. CDR3 nucleotide sequence: TGCAGTGTCTCCATCCGGGACAGGGCAGACTATGGCTACACCTTC.

Many counts were recorded for this clonotype. V usage is TRBV12-3 or TRBV12-4 and J usage is TRBJ2-7; 7 bases line up with TRBD2. After removal of 10 bases from V and 7 bases from J, the junction contained 13 bases not matched to a gene. The CDR3 is 13 residues long. CDR3 amino acids: CATRGGANLEQYF. The CDR3 region has the DNA TGTGCCACCCGCGGGGGAGCAAATTTAGAGCAGTACTTC.

This clonotype came up many times. This chain connects TRBV12-3 or TRBV12-4 to TRBJ1-1; the match to TRBD1 covers 9 bases. Trimming at V came to 5 bases and at J to 7 bases, leaving 8 bases not matched to a gene. There are 14 residues in the CDR3. The CDR3 DNA follows: TGTGCCAGCAGTATACAGGGGGCCGAGGGTGAAGCTTTCTTT. Its translation: CASSIQGAEGEAFF.

In its sample, this clonotype was seen many times. The chain combines TRBV30 with TRBJ2-7, with a weak D call TRBD2 (6 bases). Germline assignment: CDR1 GTSNPN and CDR2 SVGIG (reference sequence). V shed 5 bases and J shed 3 bases, with 8 bases lying between them. The CDR3 covers 11 residues. CDR3 residues: CAWVGGYEQYF. The DNA for the CDR3 is TGTGCCTGGGTGGGGGGCTACGAGCAGTACTTC.

This clonotype was seen ten or more times. The CDR3 region is CASRWGQANTEAFF. As DNA, the CDR3 is TGTGCCAGCAGGTGGGGACAGGCGAACACTGAAGCTTTCTTT. The J gene is TRBJ1-1, the V gene TRBV11-2; the match to TRBD1 covers 8 bases. V lost 6 bases and J lost 1; bases outside the gene matches: 4. There are 14 residues in the CDR3. The germline gives CDR1 SGHAT, CDR2 FQNNGV.

The chain joins TRBV11-3 to TRBJ2-2, with D maybe TRBD1 (5 bases). V dropped 4 bases and J dropped 7 bases, with 13 bases sitting between them. The length of the CDR3 is 14 residues. Germline CDR1 and CDR2: SGHNT and YENEEA. The CDR3 reads CASSSTQGVGELFF. The CDR3 DNA follows: TGTGCCAGCAGCTCCACGCAGGGTGTCGGGGAGCTGTTTTTT.

This clonotype was detected ten times or more. The chain employs TRBV2 and TRBJ1-5; D is unresolved. The CDR3 consists of 14 residues. Germline V lookup: CDR1 SNHLY, CDR2 FYNNEI. V was shortened by 7 bases and J by 2 bases, with 12 bases between the two germline ends. CDR3 bases: TGTGCCAGCACTGGACCCCTGGGCAATCAGCCCCAGCATTTT. It translates to CASTGPLGNQPQHF. Using reference TRBV2 and TRBJ1-5 for the parts outside the CDR3, the full variable domain is EPEVTQTPSHQVTQMGQEVILRCVPISNHLYFYWYRQILGQKVEFLVSFYNNEISEKSEIFDDQFSVERPDGSNFTLKIRSTKLEDSAMYFCASTGPLGNQPQHFGDGTRLSIL.

This clonotype was observed many times. The CDR3 reads CASSLGSGLTYEQYF. CDR3 sequence (DNA): TGTGCCAGCAGCTTAGGTAGCGGGTTAACCTACGAGCAGTACTTC. The chain employs TRBV11-2 and TRBJ2-7, with TRBD2 matching 7 bases. The V segment lost 1 base and the J segment 2 bases; nucleotides outside the gene matches: 5. The CDR3 covers 15 residues. Germline V gene sequence: CDR1 SGHAT, CDR2 FQNNGV. The full variable domain, in which reference TRBV11-2 and TRBJ2-7 provide the parts outside the CDR3, is EAGVAQSPRYKIIEKRQSVAFWCNPISGHATLYWYQQILGQGPKLLIQFQNNGVVDDSQLPKDRFSAERLKGVDSTLKIQPAKLEDSAVYLCASSLGSGLTYEQYFGPGTRLTVT.

This clonotype has just a few counts. A much larger clone differs from this one at a single base, so this may be a read error. The rearrangement uses TRBV24-1 and TRBJ1-2, with 10 nucleotides matching TRBD1. CDR1 and CDR2 (germline): KGHDR, SFDVKD. The CDR3 has 16 amino acids. The CDR3 coding sequence is TGTGTCACCAGTGAACCCGGGACAGGGGACTTATATGGCTACACCTTC. This gives the protein CVTSEPGTGDLYGYTF.

This clonotype showed up many times. The J gene is TRBJ2-2, the V gene TRBV27, with D possibly TRBD1 on 6 matching bases. The CDR3 extends over 18 amino acids. Between the trimmed V and J ends, which lost 1 base and 0 bases, there was a span of 15 bases. Germline V gives CDR1 MNHEY, CDR2 SMNVEV (reference sequence). CDR3 region: CASSLFWDTYANTGELFF. As DNA, the CDR3 is TGTGCCAGCAGTTTATTTTGGGACACATACGCGAACACCGGGGAGCTGTTTTTT.